The next 14 T cell receptor beta chains were all read from a single sample in a study of cytomegalovirus exposure and HLA in healthy donors (dated 2017 in TCRdb). To prepare the library, the immunoSEQ multiplex PCR assay was applied. For the multiplex PCR, a mixture combining 60 forward primers for TCR Vbeta segments and 13 reverse primers for TCR Jbeta segments was used. TCRdb took over this immuneACCESS table, retaining in-frame rearrangements with V and J assigned. Such tables are incomplete; in checked studies, under half of the missing clones stem from an unresolved V gene, and the remainder is unexplained. The sample table holds some 100,000 clones, of which about 80% were seen once. Together, the top ten hold around 4.4% of the sample. Material: PBMCs. These receptors were taken from a man aged 40-50 years in good health and CMV-seronegative.

The CDR3 bases are TGCGCCAGCAGCCTAAACAGGGAGACCACCGGGGAGCTGTTTTTT. Translated, it gives CASSLNRETTGELFF. This chain links TRBV4-1 with TRBJ2-2, with D possibly being TRBD1 (6 bases). Germline V gene data show CDR1 as MGHRA and CDR2 as YSYEKL. Trimming removed 4 bases at V and 4 bases at J, with 13 bases between. This CDR3 is built from 15 residues.

The chain has TRBV19 and TRBJ2-5; D is unclear. The germline V gene encodes CDR1 LNHDA and CDR2 SQIVND (reference sequence). The CDR3 is made up of 13 amino acids. V was pared by 1 base and J by 0 bases, with 3 bases between. The DNA of the CDR3 is TGTGCCAGTAGTATAGCCTACCAAGAGACCCAGTACTTC. Translation: CASSIAYQETQYF.

This clone was seen more than once but under ten times. V usage is TRBV6-5 and J usage is TRBJ1-6, with D perhaps matching TRBD1 (5 bases). The CDR3 has 13 residues. CDR1 and CDR2 from the germline V gene are MNHEY and SVGAGI. With 5 bases removed from V and 9 bases from J, the gap between germline ends came to 11 bases. The CDR3 spells CASSARRGSPLHF. CDR3 nucleotide sequence: TGTGCCAGCAGTGCCCGGAGGGGTTCACCCCTCCACTTT.

V is TRBV29-1 and J is TRBJ2-1; 14 bases align to TRBD2. This CDR3 region has 16 residues. Germline loops: CDR1 SQVTM, CDR2 ANQGSEA. The trim removed 8 bases at V and 2 bases at J, leaving 8 bases unmatched. As DNA, the CDR3 is TGCAGCCTAAGGACTAGCGGGGGGCGGGCCTACAATGAGCAGTTCTTC. Translated, it gives CSLRTSGGRAYNEQFF.

The rearrangement joins TRBV18 to TRBJ2-7, with D perhaps TRBD1 (6 bases). V was pared by 3 bases and J by 5 bases, with 11 bases between. The CDR3 contains 13 residues. The germline V gene has CDR1 KGHSH and CDR2 LQKENI. CDR3 in DNA: TGTGCCAGCTCACCTAGGACAGAGAACGAGCAGTACTTC. The encoded protein is CASSPRTENEQYF.

CDR3 in DNA: TGTGCCAGCAGCCAGGACAGGACACGCGACGAGCAGTACTTC. Protein: CASSQDRTRDEQYF. The chain is built from TRBV14 and TRBJ2-7; 7 bases are a match to TRBD1. CDR3 size: 14 residues. CDR1 is SGHDN, CDR2 FVKESK, per germline. V trimming: 3 bases; J trimming: 5 bases; junction bases outside the gene matches: 7.

This clone occurred a few times. The chain employs TRBV9 and TRBJ1-6; D gene uncertain. Germline V gene lookup returns CDR1 SGDLS and CDR2 YYNGEE. Deletions cut 4 bases from V and 5 bases from J, with 10 bases between. This CDR3 comprises 14 residues. The CDR3 here is CASSLSLDNSPLHF. DNA of the CDR3: TGTGCCAGCAGCTTGAGCCTAGATAATTCACCCCTCCACTTT.

The chain carries TRBV5-1 and TRBJ2-5, with 11 bases fitting TRBD2. The end of the DNA is better explained by TRBJ2-7, so the J call may be wrong. The CDR3 sequence is 15 residues long. The germline V gene has CDR1 SGHRS and CDR2 YFSETQ. CDR3 nucleotides: TGCGCCAGCCACCCGACTAGCGGGGTCTCCTACGAGCAGTACTTC. Encoded protein: CASHPTSGVSYEQYF.

The chain links TRBV6-5 to TRBJ1-1, with TRBD1 as a possible D gene (6 bases). V lost 7 bases to trimming and J lost 4 bases, with 13 bases between them. This CDR3 contains 13 residues. Germline V gives CDR1 MNHEY, CDR2 SVGAGI. The CDR3 nucleotides read TGTGCCAGCAAGGAAACAGGGTTCACTGAAGCTTTCTTT. This translates into CASKETGFTEAFF.

This clone was counted a few times. V usage is TRBV11-3 and J usage is TRBJ2-1; the D gene is possibly TRBD2 (6 bases). Germline V gene data show CDR1 as SGHNT and CDR2 as YENEEA. Trimming cost V 1 base and J 8 bases, with 18 bases left between them. CDR3 length equals 16 residues. The DNA for the CDR3 is TGTGCCAGCAGCTTAGGGCAGGCGGGGCCTCGGGATGAGCAGTTCTTC. This encodes CASSLGQAGPRDEQFF. Full variable domain (outside the CDR3, taken from reference TRBV11-3 and TRBJ2-1): EAGVVQSPRYKIIEKKQPVAFWCNPISGHNTLYWYLQNLGQGPELLIRYENEEAVDDSQLPKDRFSAERLKGVDSTLKIQPAELGDSAVYLCASSLGQAGPRDEQFFGPGTRLTVL.

The chain links TRBV13 to TRBJ1-1; D is unclear. The V end was cut by 5 bases, the J end by 2 bases, with 9 bases between. The CDR3 length is 13 residues. CDR1 is PRHDT and CDR2 is FYEKMQ in the germline V gene (reference sequence). The CDR3 DNA reads TGTGCCAGCAGCGCCAGGCCTAACACTGAAGCTTTCTTT. Translated: CASSARPNTEAFF.

V is TRBV27 and J is TRBJ1-1; D gene uncertain. V lost 4 bases to trimming and J lost 7 bases, with 13 bases between them. The CDR3 is 13 residues long. Germline assignment: CDR1 MNHEY and CDR2 SMNVEV (reference sequence). CDR3 in DNA: TGTGCCAGCAGTTCCCGAGGCAACCTTGAAGCTTTCTTT. Its translation is CASSSRGNLEAFF.

The chain combines TRBV4-2 with TRBJ1-3; D perhaps matches TRBD1 (5 bases). Germline CDR1 reads LGHNA; CDR2 reads YNFKEQ. Between the trimmed V and J ends, which lost 0 bases and 1 base, there was a span of 10 bases. This CDR3 has 16 amino acids. The CDR3 region is CASSQDRGESGNTIYF. The CDR3 coding sequence is TGTGCCAGCAGCCAAGATCGGGGGGAATCTGGAAACACCATATATTTT.

CDR3 DNA sequence: TGTGCCAGCCTTGACAGGAGCTCTGGAAACACCATATATTTT. It translates to CASLDRSSGNTIYF. The chain couples TRBV28 to TRBJ1-3; possible D gene TRBD1, 6 bases. The germline V gene encodes CDR1 MDHEN and CDR2 SYDVKM. The CDR3 consists of 14 residues. Between the trimmed V and J ends, which lost 8 bases and 0 bases, there was a span of 11 bases.